This TCR beta chain was identified in a study of monozygotic twins with inflammatory bowel disease. A note on this clonotype: What it binds is not known.

CDR1 and CDR2 (germline): LNHNV, YYDKDF (reference sequence). The CDR3 has 14 residues. Per sample, reverse transcription was split into eight reactions. UMIs incorporating a 6-nucleotide sample barcode were appended by means of template switching. Reprocessing the 5' RACE reads, TCRdb reports a single entry for every CDR3 protein and omits DNA. The repertoire table contains 330,000 or so distinct CDR3 sequences. Study outcomes and limitations: There was no way to distinguish the different T cell subtypes. Twin concordance left repertoire similarity unchanged, with limited power a possible explanation for this lack of difference.

The material sequenced was blood. This TCR came from a human donor with ulcerative colitis or Crohn's disease, or a healthy co-twin of an affected twin (not recorded which). V is TRBV15 and J is TRBJ2-1; TCRdb names TRBD1, which stays unverified in the absence of DNA. CDR3 region: CATSRGDVRGEQFF. Full variable domain (missing parts from reference TRBV15 and TRBJ2-1): DAMVIQNPRYQVTQFGKPVTLSCSQTLNHNVMYWYQQKSSQAPKLLFHYYDKDFNNEADTPDNFQSRRPNTSFCFLDIRSPGLGDTAMYLCATSRGDVRGEQFFGPGTRLTVL.